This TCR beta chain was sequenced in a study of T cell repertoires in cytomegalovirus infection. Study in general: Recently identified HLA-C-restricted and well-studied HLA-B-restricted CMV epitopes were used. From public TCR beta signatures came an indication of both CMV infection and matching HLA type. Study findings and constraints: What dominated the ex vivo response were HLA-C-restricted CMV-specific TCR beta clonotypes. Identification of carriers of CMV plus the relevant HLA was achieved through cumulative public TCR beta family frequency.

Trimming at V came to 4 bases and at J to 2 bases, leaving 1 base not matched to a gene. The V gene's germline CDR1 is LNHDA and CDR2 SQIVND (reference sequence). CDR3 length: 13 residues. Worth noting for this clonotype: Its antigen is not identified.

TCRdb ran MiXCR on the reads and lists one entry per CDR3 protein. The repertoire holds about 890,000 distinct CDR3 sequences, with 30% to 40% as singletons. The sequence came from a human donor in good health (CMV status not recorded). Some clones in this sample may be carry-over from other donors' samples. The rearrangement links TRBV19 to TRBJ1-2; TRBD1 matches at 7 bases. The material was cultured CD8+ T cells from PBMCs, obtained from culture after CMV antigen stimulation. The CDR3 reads CASSTRGNYGYTF. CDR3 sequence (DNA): TGTGCCAGTAGTACCAGGGGGAACTATGGCTACACCTTC.